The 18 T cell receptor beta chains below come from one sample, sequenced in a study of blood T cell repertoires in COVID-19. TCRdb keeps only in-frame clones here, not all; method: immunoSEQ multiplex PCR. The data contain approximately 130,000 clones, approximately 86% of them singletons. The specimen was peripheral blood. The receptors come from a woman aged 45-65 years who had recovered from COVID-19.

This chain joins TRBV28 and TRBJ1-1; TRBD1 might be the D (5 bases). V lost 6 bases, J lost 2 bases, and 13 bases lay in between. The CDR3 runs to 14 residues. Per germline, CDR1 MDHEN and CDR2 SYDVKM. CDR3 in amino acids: CASRQGGYNTEAFF. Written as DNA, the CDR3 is TGTGCCAGCAGGCAGGGTGGGTATAACACTGAAGCTTTCTTT. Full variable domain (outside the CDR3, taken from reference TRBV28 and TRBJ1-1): DVKVTQSSRYLVKRTGEKVFLECVQDMDHENMFWYRQDPGLGLRLIYFSYDVKMKEKGDIPEGYSVSREKKERFSLILESASTNQTSMYLCASRQGGYNTEAFFGQGTRLTVV.

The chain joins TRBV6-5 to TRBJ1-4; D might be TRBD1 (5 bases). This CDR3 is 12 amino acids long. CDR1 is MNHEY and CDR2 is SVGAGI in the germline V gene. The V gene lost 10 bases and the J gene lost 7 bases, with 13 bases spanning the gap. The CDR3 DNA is TGTGCCACCGGCGGGGCAGGTGAAAAACTGTTTTTT. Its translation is CATGGAGEKLFF.

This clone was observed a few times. CDR3 bases: TGTGCCAGCAGCGCCAGGACGGGGATGGATTACGAGCAGTACTTC. Translation gives CASSARTGMDYEQYF. The genes are TRBV9 and TRBJ2-7; D perhaps matches TRBD2 (5 bases). This CDR3 region has 15 residues. V lost 3 bases and J 4 bases, leaving 17 bases between the germline ends. From germline, CDR1 is SGDLS and CDR2 YYNGEE.

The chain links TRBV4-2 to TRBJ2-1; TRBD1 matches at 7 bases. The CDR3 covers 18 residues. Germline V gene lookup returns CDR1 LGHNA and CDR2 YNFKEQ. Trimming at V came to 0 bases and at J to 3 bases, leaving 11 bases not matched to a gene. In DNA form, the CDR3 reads TGTGCCAGCAGCCAAGAATCTGTTGGCAGGGGGTTCTACAATGAGCAGTTCTTC. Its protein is CASSQESVGRGFYNEQFF.

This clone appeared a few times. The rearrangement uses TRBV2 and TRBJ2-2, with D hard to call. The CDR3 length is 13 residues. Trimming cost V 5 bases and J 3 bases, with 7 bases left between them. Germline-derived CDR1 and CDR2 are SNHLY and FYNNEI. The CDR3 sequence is CASSYTDTGELFF. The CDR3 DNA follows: TGTGCCAGCAGTTATACAGACACCGGGGAGCTGTTTTTT.

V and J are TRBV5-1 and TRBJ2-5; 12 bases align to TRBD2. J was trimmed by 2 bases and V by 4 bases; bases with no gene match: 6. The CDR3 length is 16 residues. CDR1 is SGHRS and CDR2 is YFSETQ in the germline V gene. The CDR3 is CASSQRTSGAQETQYF. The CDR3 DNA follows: TGCGCCAGCAGCCAAAGGACTAGCGGGGCTCAAGAGACCCAGTACTTC.

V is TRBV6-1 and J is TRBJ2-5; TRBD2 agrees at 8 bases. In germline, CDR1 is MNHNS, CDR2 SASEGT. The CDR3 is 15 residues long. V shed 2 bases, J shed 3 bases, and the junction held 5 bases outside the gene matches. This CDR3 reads CASSELGTSEETQYF. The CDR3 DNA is TGTGCCAGCAGTGAACTCGGGACTAGTGAAGAGACCCAGTACTTC.

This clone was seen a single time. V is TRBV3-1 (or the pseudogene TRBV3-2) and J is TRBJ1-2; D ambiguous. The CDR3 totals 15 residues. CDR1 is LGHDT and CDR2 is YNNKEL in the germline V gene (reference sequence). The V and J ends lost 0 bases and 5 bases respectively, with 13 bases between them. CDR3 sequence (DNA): TGTGCCAGCAGCCAAGATTTGGGAGGCCTTTATGGCTACACCTTC. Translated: CASSQDLGGLYGYTF.

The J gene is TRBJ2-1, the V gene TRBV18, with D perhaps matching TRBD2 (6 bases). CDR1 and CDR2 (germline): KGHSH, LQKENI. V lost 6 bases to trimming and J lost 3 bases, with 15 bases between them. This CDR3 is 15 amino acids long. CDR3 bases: TGTGCCAGCTCCCTGGGACTGACAAACTACAATGAGCAGTTCTTC. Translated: CASSLGLTNYNEQFF.

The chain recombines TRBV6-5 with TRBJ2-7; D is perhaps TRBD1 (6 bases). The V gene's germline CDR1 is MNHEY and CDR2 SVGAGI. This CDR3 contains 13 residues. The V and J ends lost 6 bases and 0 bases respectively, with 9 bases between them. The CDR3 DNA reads TGTGCCAGCAGCGGACAGACCTCCTACGAGCAGTACTTC. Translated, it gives CASSGQTSYEQYF.

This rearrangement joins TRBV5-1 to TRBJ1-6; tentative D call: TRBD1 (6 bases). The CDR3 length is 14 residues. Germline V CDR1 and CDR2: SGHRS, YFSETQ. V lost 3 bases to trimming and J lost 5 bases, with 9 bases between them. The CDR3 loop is CASSSDSNNSPLHF. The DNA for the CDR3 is TGCGCCAGCAGCTCGGACAGCAATAATTCACCCCTCCACTTT.

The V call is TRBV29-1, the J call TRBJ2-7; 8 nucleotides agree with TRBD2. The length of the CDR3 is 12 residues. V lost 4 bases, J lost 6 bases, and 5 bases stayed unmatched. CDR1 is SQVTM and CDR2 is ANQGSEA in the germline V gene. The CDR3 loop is CSVGREGSEQYF. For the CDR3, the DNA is TGCAGCGTTGGACGGGAGGGAAGCGAGCAGTACTTC.

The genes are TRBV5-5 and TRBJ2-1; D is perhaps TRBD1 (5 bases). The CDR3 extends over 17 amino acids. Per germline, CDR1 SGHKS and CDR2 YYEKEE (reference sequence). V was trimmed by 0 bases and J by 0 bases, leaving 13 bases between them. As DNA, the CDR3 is TGTGCCAGCAGCTTGGGAAGACAGACTTTCTCCTACAATGAGCAGTTCTTC. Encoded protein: CASSLGRQTFSYNEQFF.

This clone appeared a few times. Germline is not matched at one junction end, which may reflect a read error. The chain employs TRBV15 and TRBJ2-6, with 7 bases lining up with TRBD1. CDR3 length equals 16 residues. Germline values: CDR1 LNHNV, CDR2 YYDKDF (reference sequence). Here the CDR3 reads CATSGDRDSGANVLTF. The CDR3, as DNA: TGTGCCACCAGCGGAGACAGGGACTCTGGGGCCAACGTCCTGACTTTC.

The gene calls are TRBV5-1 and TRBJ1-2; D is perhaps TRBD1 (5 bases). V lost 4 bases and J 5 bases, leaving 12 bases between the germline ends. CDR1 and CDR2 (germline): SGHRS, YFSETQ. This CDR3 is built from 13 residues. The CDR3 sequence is CASSTLRGYGYTF. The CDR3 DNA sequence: TGCGCCAGCAGCACCCTTAGGGGTTATGGCTACACCTTC.

CDR3 sequence: CASSPDQGALGNTIYF. The CDR3 region has the DNA TGTGCCAGCAGCCCCGATCAGGGGGCGCTTGGAAACACCATATATTTT. The chain carries TRBV7-6 and TRBJ1-3; 8 positions match TRBD1. This CDR3 is 16 amino acids long. V trimming: 5 bases; J trimming: 3 bases; junction bases outside the gene matches: 9. The germline V gene encodes CDR1 SGHVS and CDR2 FNYEAQ.

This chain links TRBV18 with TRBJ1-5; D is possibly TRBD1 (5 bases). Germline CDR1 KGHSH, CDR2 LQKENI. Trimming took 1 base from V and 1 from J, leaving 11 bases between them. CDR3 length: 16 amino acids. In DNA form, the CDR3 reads TGTGCCAGCTCACCACAAGGGCAGGGCAGCAATCAGCCCCAGCATTTT. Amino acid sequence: CASSPQGQGSNQPQHF.

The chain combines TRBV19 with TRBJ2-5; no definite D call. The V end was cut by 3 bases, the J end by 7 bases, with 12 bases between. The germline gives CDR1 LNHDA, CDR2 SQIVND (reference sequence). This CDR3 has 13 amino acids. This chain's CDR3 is CASSIPDGGTQYF. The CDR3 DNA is TGTGCCAGTAGTATTCCCGACGGCGGGACCCAGTACTTC.